The 10 T cell receptor beta chains below were found in one sample sequenced in a study of blood T cell repertoires in COVID-19 (dated by TCRdb to about 2020). Library preparation was by the immunoSEQ multiplex PCR assay. The clones in this table, taken by TCRdb from immuneACCESS, are in-frame only. Not every clone is retained; where verified, under half of the shortfall comes from an unresolved V gene, and the cause of the rest is unknown. Within this sample are about 180,000 clones, with 89% of them counted one time only. The ten top clones hold under 3% of the sample. The sequencing input was PBMCs or T cells enriched from blood (not recorded which). The receptor source for this set is a woman aged 40 to 49 with acute COVID-19.

The chain links TRBV14 to TRBJ2-5; D might be TRBD2 (6 bases). Germline V lookup: CDR1 SGHDN, CDR2 FVKESK. CDR3 size: 12 residues. Trimming took 3 bases from V and 6 from J, leaving 8 bases between them. The CDR3 loop reads CASSQGGKTQYF. In DNA, the CDR3 is TGTGCCAGCAGCCAGGGGGGAAAGACCCAGTACTTC.

The chain joins TRBV7-3 to TRBJ2-5, with 9 bases aligning to TRBD1. With V trimmed by 0 bases and J by 5 bases, 10 bases remained unmatched. CDR1 and CDR2 (germline): SGHTA, FQGTGA. The CDR3 loop spans 17 amino acids. The CDR3 region is CASSLTAAQGALETQYF. CDR3 bases: TGTGCCAGCAGCTTAACCGCTGCACAGGGGGCTCTTGAGACCCAGTACTTC. Combining the CDR3 with reference TRBV7-3 and TRBJ2-5 gives the whole variable domain GAGVSQTPSNKVTEKGKYVELRCDPISGHTALYWYRQSLGQGPEFLIYFQGTGAADDSGLPNDRFFAVRPEGSVSTLKIQRTERGDSAVYLCASSLTAAQGALETQYFGPGTRLLVL.

The chain has TRBV9 and TRBJ2-5, with TRBD1 matching over 8 bases. Trimming removed 3 bases from V and 4 bases from J; junction bases left unmatched: 11. Looked up from germline, CDR1 is SGDLS and CDR2 is YYNGEE. CDR3 length: 16 residues. The CDR3 DNA reads TGTGCCAGCAGCGCTCGACAGGGGACAGTAGGAGAGACCCAGTACTTC. The encoded protein is CASSARQGTVGETQYF.

The rearrangement joins TRBV5-4 to TRBJ1-2; TRBD1 is a possible D gene (6 bases). With 3 bases removed from V and 1 base from J, the gap between germline ends came to 13 bases. The germline V gene encodes CDR1 SGHNT and CDR2 YYREEE (reference sequence). This CDR3 spans 15 amino acids. Here the CDR3 reads CASSSGGGLNYGYTF. The CDR3 region has the DNA TGTGCCAGCAGCTCTGGGGGCGGGCTTAACTATGGCTACACCTTC.

V is TRBV25-1 and J is TRBJ2-7; 8 nucleotides match TRBD1. The CDR3 is 14 residues long. Trimming removed 3 bases from V and 5 bases from J; junction bases left unmatched: 6. Germline CDR1 reads MGHDK; CDR2 reads SYGVNS. The CDR3 sequence is CASSDQGAKNEQYF. DNA for the CDR3: TGTGCCAGCAGTGATCAGGGGGCGAAGAACGAGCAGTACTTC.

This clone showed up just once. V gene TRBV6-2 or TRBV6-3 combines with J gene TRBJ1-2, with D perhaps matching TRBD1 (5 bases). Germline V lookup: CDR1 MNHEY, CDR2 SVGEGT. Trimming took 0 bases from V and 5 from J, leaving 10 bases between them. This CDR3 is 14 amino acids long. The CDR3 loop is CASSYSGTEYGYTF. The CDR3 nucleotides read TGTGCCAGCAGTTACTCCGGGACTGAGTATGGCTACACCTTC.

The V call is TRBV6-5, the J call TRBJ2-1, with TRBD1 identical over 7 bases. The CDR3 covers 16 residues. Germline CDR1 reads MNHEY; CDR2 reads SVGAGI. With 2 bases clipped from V and 4 bases from J, the junction kept 8 bases outside the gene matches. CDR3 DNA sequence: TGTGCCAGCAGTTACCGGACCGGGACAGCATACAATGAGCAGTTCTTC. Translating it yields CASSYRTGTAYNEQFF.

This chain connects TRBV6-6 to TRBJ1-4; no reliable D call. V dropped 2 bases and J dropped 0 bases, with 10 bases sitting between them. CDR3 length equals 16 residues. The germline CDR1 and CDR2 sequences are MNHNY and SVGAGI (reference sequence). CDR3 bases: TGTGCCAGCAGTTACGCTCGCGGTTCAACTAATGAAAAACTGTTTTTT. This encodes CASSYARGSTNEKLFF.

The chain employs TRBV19 and TRBJ1-2; 8 positions match TRBD1. Germline trimming cut 9 bases from V and 3 bases from J; bases unmatched to any gene: 9. The length of the CDR3 is 14 residues. The V gene's germline CDR1 is LNHDA and CDR2 SQIVND (reference sequence). CDR3 DNA: TGTGCCAGCAAGTACCAGGGGGCGGACTATGGCTACACCTTC. Translated: CASKYQGADYGYTF.

This chain uses TRBV11-3 with TRBJ2-3, with 8 bases that match TRBD2. Germline V lookup: CDR1 SGHNT, CDR2 YENEEA. With 5 bases clipped from V and 5 bases from J, the junction kept 15 bases outside the gene matches. The CDR3 has 17 residues. The CDR3 is CASSHRVPAGGQDTQYF. The CDR3 DNA reads TGTGCCAGCAGCCACAGGGTGCCGGCGGGAGGTCAAGATACGCAGTATTTT.